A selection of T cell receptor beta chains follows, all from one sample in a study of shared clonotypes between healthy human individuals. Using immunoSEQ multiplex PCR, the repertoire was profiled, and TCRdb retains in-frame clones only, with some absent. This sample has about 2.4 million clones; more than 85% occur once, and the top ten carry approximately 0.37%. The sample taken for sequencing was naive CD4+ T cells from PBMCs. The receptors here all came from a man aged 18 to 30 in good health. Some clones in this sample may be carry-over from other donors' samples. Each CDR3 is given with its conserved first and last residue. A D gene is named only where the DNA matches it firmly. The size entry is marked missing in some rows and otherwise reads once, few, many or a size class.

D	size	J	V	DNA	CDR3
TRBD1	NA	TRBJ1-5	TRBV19	TGTGCCAGTAGTATAGGGGACAGCCTGTTTAAGCCCCAGCATTTT	CASSIGDSLFKPQHF
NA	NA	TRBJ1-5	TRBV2	TGTGCCAGCAGTGACCTGACAAGCAATCAGCCCCAGCATTTT	CASSDLTSNQPQHF
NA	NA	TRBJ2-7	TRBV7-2	TGTGCCAGCAGCTTAGCGAAGGGTAGGGGTTACGAGCAGTACTTC	CASSLAKGRGYEQYF
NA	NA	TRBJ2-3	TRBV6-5	TGTGCCAGCAGTCCCCTACTTCGTAGCACAGATACGCAGTATTTT	CASSPLLRSTDTQYF
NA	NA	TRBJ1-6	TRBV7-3	TGTGCCAGCAGCTTAACCGGGAGGAATTCACCCCTCCACTTT	CASSLTGRNSPLHF
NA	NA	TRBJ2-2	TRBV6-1	TGTGCCAGCAGCCCCGGGACATCGAACACCGGGGAGCTGTTTTTT	CASSPGTSNTGELFF
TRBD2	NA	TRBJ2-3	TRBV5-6	TGTGCCAGCAGCCTCAGGACTAGCGGGAGTCCCGCAGATACGCAGTATTTT	CASSLRTSGSPADTQYF
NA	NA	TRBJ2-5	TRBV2	TGTGCCAGCAGCAGGGGTCAGGTAGAGACCCAGTACTTC	CASSRGQVETQYF
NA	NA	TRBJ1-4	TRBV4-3	TGCGCCAGCAGCCAAGGGGTAGGGCCATCTCATGAAAAACTGTTTTTT	CASSQGVGPSHEKLFF
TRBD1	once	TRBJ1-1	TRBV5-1	TGCGCCAGCAGCTCCCAGGGGGATGTAACTGAAGCTTTCTTT	CASSSQGDVTEAFF
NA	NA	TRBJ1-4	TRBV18	TGTGCCAGCTCACCCCGGAATAATGAGGAAAAACTGTTTTTT	CASSPRNNEEKLFF
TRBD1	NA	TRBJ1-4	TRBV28	TGTGCCAGCAGGGGACAGGGGGTTGAAAAACTGTTTTTT	CASRGQGVEKLFF
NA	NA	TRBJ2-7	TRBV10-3	TGTGCCATCAGTGAGTCGACCCCTTTCGTCACGTTCGCTGGGGAGCAGTACTTC	CAISESTPFVTFAGEQYF
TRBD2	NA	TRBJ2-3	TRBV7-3	TGTGCCAGCAGCCTGTCTGGGGGAGGGCTCACAGATACGCAGTATTTT	CASSLSGGGLTDTQYF
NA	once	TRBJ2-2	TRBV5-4	TGTGCCAGCAGCTTGGCGATAGGGCCTGGCACCGGGGAGCTGTTTTTT	CASSLAIGPGTGELFF
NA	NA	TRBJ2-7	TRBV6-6	TGTGCCAGTTCCGGGACAACCTACGAGCAGTACTTC	CASSGTTYEQYF
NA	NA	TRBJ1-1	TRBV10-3	TGTGCCATCAGTCAGACTGGAATGAACACTGAAGCTTTCTTT	CAISQTGMNTEAFF
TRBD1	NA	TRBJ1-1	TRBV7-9	TGTGCCAGCAGCTCCTTGGGGACAGGAGCCTTGAACACTGAAGCTTTCTTT	CASSSLGTGALNTEAFF